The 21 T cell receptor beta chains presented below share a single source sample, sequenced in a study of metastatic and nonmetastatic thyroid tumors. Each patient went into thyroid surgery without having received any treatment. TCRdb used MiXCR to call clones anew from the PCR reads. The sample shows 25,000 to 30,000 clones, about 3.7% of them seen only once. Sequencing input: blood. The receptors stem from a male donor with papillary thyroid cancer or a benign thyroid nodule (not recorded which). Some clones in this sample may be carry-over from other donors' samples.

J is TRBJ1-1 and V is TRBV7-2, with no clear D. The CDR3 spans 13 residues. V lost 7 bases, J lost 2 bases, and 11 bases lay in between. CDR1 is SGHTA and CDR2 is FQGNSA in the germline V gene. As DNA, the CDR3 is TGTGCCAGCAACTTGGGGAGAAACACTGAAGCTTTCTTT. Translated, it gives CASNLGRNTEAFF.

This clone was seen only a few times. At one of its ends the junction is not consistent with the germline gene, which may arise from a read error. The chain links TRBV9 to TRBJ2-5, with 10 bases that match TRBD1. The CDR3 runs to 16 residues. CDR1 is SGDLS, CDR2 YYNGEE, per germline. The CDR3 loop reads CASSHLDRGNSETKYF. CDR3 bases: TGTGCCAGCAGCCACCTGGACAGGGGGAACTCAGAGACCAAGTACTTC.

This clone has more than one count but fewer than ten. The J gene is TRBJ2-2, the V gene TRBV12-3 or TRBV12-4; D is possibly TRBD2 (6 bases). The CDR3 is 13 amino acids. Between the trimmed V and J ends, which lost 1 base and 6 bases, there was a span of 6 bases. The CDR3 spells CASSLGRAGELFF. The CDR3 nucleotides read TGTGCCAGCAGTTTAGGGAGGGCCGGGGAGCTGTTTTTT.

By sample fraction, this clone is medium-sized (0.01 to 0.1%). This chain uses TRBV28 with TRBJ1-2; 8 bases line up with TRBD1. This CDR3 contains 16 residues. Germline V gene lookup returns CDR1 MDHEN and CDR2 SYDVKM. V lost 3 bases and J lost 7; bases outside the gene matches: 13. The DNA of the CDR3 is TGTGCCAGCAGTTTCCCCCCCGGGCAGGGGGCTTTTGGCTACACCTTC. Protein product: CASSFPPGQGAFGYTF.

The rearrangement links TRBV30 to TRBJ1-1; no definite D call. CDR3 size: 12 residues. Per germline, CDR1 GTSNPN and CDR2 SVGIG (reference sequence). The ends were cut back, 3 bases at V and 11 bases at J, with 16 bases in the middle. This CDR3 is CAWREGWGVAFF. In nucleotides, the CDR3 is TGTGCCTGGAGAGAGGGATGGGGTGTGGCTTTCTTT.

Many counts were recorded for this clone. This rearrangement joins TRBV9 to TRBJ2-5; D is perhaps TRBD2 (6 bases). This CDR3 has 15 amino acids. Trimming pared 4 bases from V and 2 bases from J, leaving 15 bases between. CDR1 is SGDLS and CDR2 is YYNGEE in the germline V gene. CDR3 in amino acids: CASSPRLGRQETQYF. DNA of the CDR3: TGTGCCAGCAGCCCTCGACTAGGCCGACAAGAGACCCAGTACTTC.

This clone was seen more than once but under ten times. The CDR3 DNA reads TGCGCCAGCAGTCAGGGGGAGGCCGGGGAGCTGTTTTTT. Translated: CASSQGEAGELFF. V usage is TRBV10-1 and J usage is TRBJ2-2; a weak D match, TRBD1 (7 bases). V shed 5 bases and J shed 6 bases, with 10 bases lying between them. The CDR3 spans 13 residues. The V gene's germline CDR1 is WNHNN and CDR2 SYGVQD (reference sequence).

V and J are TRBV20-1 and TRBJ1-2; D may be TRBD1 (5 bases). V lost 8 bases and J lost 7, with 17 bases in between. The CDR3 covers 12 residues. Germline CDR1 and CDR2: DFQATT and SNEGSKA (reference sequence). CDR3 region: CSTFRGDSGYTF. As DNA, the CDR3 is TGCAGTACCTTTAGGGGAGATTCTGGCTACACCTTC.

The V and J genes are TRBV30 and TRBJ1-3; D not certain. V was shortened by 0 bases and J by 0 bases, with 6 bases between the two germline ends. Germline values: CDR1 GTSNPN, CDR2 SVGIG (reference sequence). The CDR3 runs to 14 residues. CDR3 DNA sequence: TGTGCCTGGAGTGTAGGAGGCTCTGGAAACACCATATATTTT. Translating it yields CAWSVGGSGNTIYF.

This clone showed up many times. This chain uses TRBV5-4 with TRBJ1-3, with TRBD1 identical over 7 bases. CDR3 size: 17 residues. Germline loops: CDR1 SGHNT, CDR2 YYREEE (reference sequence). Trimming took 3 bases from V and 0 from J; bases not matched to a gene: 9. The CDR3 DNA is TGTGCCAGCAGCTGGCGACCGGGACAGAGCTCTGGAAACACCATATATTTT. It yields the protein CASSWRPGQSSGNTIYF.

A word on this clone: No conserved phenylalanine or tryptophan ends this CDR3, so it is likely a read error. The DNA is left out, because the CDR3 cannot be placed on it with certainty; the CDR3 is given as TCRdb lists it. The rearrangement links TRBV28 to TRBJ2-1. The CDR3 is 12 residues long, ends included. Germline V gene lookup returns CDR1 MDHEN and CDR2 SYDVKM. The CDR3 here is CASRLLNNEQFI.

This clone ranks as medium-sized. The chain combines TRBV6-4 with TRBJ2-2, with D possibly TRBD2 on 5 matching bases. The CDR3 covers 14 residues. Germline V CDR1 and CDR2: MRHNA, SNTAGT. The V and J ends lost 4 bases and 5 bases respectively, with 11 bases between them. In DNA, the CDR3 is TGTGCCAGCAGTGCCGCCCCGGGAACCGGGGAGCTGTTTTTT. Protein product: CASSAAPGTGELFF.

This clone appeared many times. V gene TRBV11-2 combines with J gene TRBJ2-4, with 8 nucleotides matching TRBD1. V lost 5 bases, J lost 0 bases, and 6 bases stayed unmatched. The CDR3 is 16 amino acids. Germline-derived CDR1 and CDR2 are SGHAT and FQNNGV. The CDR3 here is CASSRTGGLAKNIQYF. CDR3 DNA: TGTGCCAGCAGCCGTACAGGGGGTCTAGCCAAAAACATTCAGTACTTC. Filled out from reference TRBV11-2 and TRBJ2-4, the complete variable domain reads EAGVAQSPRYKIIEKRQSVAFWCNPISGHATLYWYQQILGQGPKLLIQFQNNGVVDDSQLPKDRFSAERLKGVDSTLKIQPAKLEDSAVYLCASSRTGGLAKNIQYFGAGTRLSVL.

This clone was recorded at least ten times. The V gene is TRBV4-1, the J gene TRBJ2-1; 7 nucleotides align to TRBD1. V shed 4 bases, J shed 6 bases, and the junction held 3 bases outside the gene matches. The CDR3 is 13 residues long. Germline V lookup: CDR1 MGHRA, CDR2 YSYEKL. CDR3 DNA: TGCGCCAGCAGCCGGGGACAGCTCAATGAGCAGTTCTTC. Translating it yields CASSRGQLNEQFF.

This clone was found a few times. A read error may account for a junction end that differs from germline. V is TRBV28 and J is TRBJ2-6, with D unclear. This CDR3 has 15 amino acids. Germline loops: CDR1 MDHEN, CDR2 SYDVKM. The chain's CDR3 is CASKGVSSRANVLTF. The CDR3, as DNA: TGTGCCAGCAAGGGCGTTTCCTCTCGGGCCAACGTCCTGACTTTC.

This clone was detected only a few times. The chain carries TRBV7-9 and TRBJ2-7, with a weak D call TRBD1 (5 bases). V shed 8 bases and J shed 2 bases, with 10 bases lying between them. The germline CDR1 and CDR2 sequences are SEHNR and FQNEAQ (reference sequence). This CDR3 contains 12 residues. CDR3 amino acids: CASSQVTYEQYF. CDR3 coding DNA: TGTGCCAGCTCACAGGTCACCTACGAGCAGTACTTC.

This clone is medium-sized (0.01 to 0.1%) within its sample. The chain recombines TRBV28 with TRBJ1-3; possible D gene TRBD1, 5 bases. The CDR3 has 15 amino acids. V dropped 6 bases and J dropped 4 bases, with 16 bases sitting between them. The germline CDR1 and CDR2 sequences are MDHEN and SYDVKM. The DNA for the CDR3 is TGTGCCAGCAGAGAAGGTCGGGACCCAGGAAACACCATATATTTT. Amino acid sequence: CASREGRDPGNTIYF.

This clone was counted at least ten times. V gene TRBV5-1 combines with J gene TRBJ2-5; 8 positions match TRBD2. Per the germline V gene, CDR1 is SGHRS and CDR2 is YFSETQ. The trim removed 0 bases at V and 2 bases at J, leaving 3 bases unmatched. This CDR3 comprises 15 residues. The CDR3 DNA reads TGCGCCAGCAGCTTGGTCCTAGCGGGTCAAGAGACCCAGTACTTC. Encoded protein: CASSLVLAGQETQYF.

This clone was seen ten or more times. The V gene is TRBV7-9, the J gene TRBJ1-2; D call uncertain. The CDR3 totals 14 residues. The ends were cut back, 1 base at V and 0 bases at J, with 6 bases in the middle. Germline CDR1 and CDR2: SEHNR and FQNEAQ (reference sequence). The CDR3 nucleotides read TGTGCCAGCAGCTTAGAAACGGCTAACTATGGCTACACCTTC. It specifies CASSLETANYGYTF.

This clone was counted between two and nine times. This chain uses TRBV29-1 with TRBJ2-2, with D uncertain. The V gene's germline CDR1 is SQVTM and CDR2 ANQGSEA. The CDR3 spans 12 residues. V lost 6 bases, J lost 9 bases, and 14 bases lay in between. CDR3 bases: TGCAGCGTAGCTCGCGGAGAACGGGAGCTGTTTTTT. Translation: CSVARGERELFF.

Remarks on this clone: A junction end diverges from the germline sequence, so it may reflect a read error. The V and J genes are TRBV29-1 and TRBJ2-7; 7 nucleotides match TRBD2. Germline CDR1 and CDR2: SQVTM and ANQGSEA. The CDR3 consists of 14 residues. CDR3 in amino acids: CRAYLAERSYEQYF. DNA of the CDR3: TGTAGAGCCTATCTAGCGGAACGCTCCTACGAGCAGTACTTC.